Listed below are T cell receptor beta chains from one sample, sequenced in a study of Graves' ophthalmopathy and Graves' hyperthyroidism. TCRdb reprocessed the multiplex PCR reads via MiXCR and lists one record per CDR3 protein. The data hold about 640,000 distinct CDR3 sequences, with about two fifths observed a single time. The sequencing sample was made of peripheral blood. The receptors stem from an adult man with Graves' ophthalmopathy. CDR3s include the opening cysteine and the closing phenylalanine or tryptophan. A D gene is named only where the DNA matches it firmly. Size values are once, few and many counts, or a class for expanded clones, and some rows have none.

v_call	d_call	j_call	clone_size	cdr3_aa	cdr3_nt
TRBV9	.	TRBJ2-7	once	CASSVDGSDEQYF	TGTGCCAGCAGCGTAGACGGGAGTGACGAGCAGTACTTC
TRBV2	TRBD2	TRBJ2-3	.	CASSEEVAGVTDTQYF	TGTGCCAGCAGTGAAGAGGTAGCGGGAGTCACAGATACGCAGTATTTT
TRBV20-1	TRBD1	TRBJ1-6	.	CSASTGGSDSPLHF	TGCAGTGCGTCGACAGGGGGTTCTGACTCACCCCTCCACTTT
TRBV10-3	.	TRBJ2-1	few	CASRTDGSEQFF	TGTGCCTCCCGGACTGATGGTAGTGAGCAGTTCTTC
TRBV2	.	TRBJ2-2	few	CASEREDSTGELFF	TGTGCCAGCGAAAGGGAGGACAGCACCGGGGAGCTGTTTTTT
TRBV29-1	TRBD1	TRBJ1-2	.	CAWGVQGAANYGYTF	TGTGCCTGGGGTGTACAGGGGGCAGCTAACTATGGCTACACCTTC
TRBV25-1	TRBD2	TRBJ2-7	once	CASRGAPAGVYEQYF	TGTGCCAGCAGGGGGGCTCCAGCGGGAGTATACGAGCAGTACTTC
TRBV25-1	.	TRBJ1-4	.	CASSQDLVQTTNEKLFF	TGTGCCAGCAGCCAAGATCTGGTCCAGACAACTAATGAAAAACTGTTTTTT
TRBV27	.	TRBJ1-5	.	CASSLFWNPTQPQHF	TGTGCCAGCAGTTTATTTTGGAATCCCACTCAGCCCCAGCATTTT
TRBV7-6	.	TRBJ2-2	many	CASSIAEHRNTGELFF	TGTGCCAGCAGTATAGCGGAGCACAGGAACACCGGGGAGCTGTTTTTT
TRBV7-3	.	TRBJ2-5	many	CASSPGTGGFRETQYF	TGTGCCAGCAGCCCAGGGACCGGTGGGTTCCGAGAGACCCAGTACTTC
TRBV7-9	.	TRBJ2-1	.	CASSSIHEQFF	TGTGCCAGCAGCTCGATCCATGAGCAGTTCTTC
TRBV25-1	.	TRBJ1-5	.	CAWRHAAGGNQPQHF	TGTGCCTGGAGACACGCGGCAGGGGGCAATCAGCCCCAGCATTTT
TRBV10-3	.	TRBJ1-2	.	CAISVKDGYTF	TGTGCCATCAGTGTTAAGGATGGCTACACCTTC
TRBV10-2	.	TRBJ1-1	once	CASSGRTNTEAFF	TGCGCCAGCAGTGGACGGACGAACACTGAAGCTTTCTTT
TRBV10-3	TRBD2	TRBJ2-7	few	CASSPAGLAGDEQYF	TGTGCCAGCTCACCGGCGGGACTAGCTGGTGACGAGCAGTACTTC
TRBV4-2	.	TRBJ2-2	.	CASSQDGNVGEPFF	TGTGCCAGCAGCCAAGACGGTAACGTCGGGGAGCCGTTTTTT
TRBV20-1	.	TRBJ2-5	many	CSASGWEETQYF	TGCAGTGCTAGCGGATGGGAAGAGACCCAGTACTTC
TRBV10-3	.	TRBJ2-5	.	CAVQGETQYF	TGTGCCGTCCAGGGAGAGACCCAGTACTTC
TRBV7-9	.	TRBJ2-5	many	CASSLEETTQYF	TGTGCCAGCAGCTTAGAAGAGACGACCCAGTACTTC
TRBV10-3	.	TRBJ2-6	many	CAISDIRIPGANVLTF	TGTGCCATCAGTGATATAAGGATCCCTGGGGCCAACGTCCTGACTTTC
TRBV29-1	.	TRBJ2-2	many	CSVVGPRGGELFF	TGCAGCGTTGTGGGACCCCGGGGCGGGGAGCTGTTTTTT
TRBV29-1	TRBD2	TRBJ2-1	.	CSVDGEGHNEQFF	TGCAGCGTTGACGGGGAGGGTCACAATGAGCAGTTCTTC
TRBV5-1	.	TRBJ1-5	many	CASSPGLGGNQPQHF	TGCGCCAGCAGCCCGGGCCTGGGTGGCAATCAGCCCCAGCATTTT
TRBV10-3	.	TRBJ2-7	many	CAISESTSWNSYEQYF	TGTGCCATCAGTGAGTCGACTTCTTGGAACTCCTACGAGCAGTACTTC
TRBV5-1	.	TRBJ2-3	few	CASSLVRTDTQYF	TGCGCCAGCAGCCTAGTGAGGACAGATACGCAGTATTTT
TRBV6-4	.	TRBJ2-2	.	CASSSRRGTGELFF	TGTGCCAGCAGCTCACGAAGGGGCACCGGGGAGCTGTTTTTT
TRBV7-9	TRBD1	TRBJ1-3	.	CASSHQTGTVNTIYF	TGTGCCAGCAGCCACCAGACAGGGACGGTAAACACCATATATTTT
TRBV9	.	TRBJ1-2	many	CASREPPFRYTF	TGTGCCAGCAGGGAGCCGCCCTTCCGCTACACCTTC
TRBV25-1	.	TRBJ1-2	many	CASQTIYGYTF	TGTGCCAGCCAAACTATTTATGGCTACACCTTC
TRBV7-9	.	TRBJ1-1	.	CASSRGYTEAFF	TGTGCCAGCAGCCGGGGATACACTGAAGCTTTCTTT
TRBV9	.	TRBJ2-5	.	CASSPDWRETQYF	TGTGCCAGCTCACCCGACTGGAGGGAGACCCAGTACTTC
TRBV7-2	.	TRBJ1-2	few	CASSPTVSNYGYTF	TGTGCCAGCAGCCCGACTGTTTCTAACTATGGCTACACCTTC
TRBV9	TRBD1	TRBJ2-7	many	CASSAWAGGYEQYF	TGTGCCAGCAGCGCGTGGGCAGGGGGCTACGAGCAGTACTTC
TRBV6-6	TRBD1	TRBJ2-7	few	CASSPPRDRSPEQYF	TGTGCCAGCAGCCCCCCGAGGGACAGATCTCCCGAGCAGTACTTC
TRBV3-1	.	TRBJ1-2	many	CASSQDPGSYGYTF	TGTGCCAGCAGCCAAGATCCCGGGTCCTATGGCTACACCTTC
TRBV10-3	TRBD1	TRBJ1-1	.	CASSEFGRGLGTEAFF	TGTGCCAGCAGTGAATTCGGCAGGGGGCTGGGCACTGAAGCTTTCTTT
TRBV4-1	TRBD1	TRBJ2-2	.	CASSRRQGVNGELFF	TGCGCCAGCAGTCGAAGACAGGGGGTAAACGGGGAGCTGTTTTTT
TRBV5-4	TRBD1	TRBJ1-2	few	CASSPDGDRSNYGYTF	TGTGCCAGCAGCCCGGACGGGGACAGAAGTAACTATGGCTACACCTTC
TRBV6-5	.	TRBJ1-4	.	CASSYLQALTIEEKLFF	TGTGCCAGCAGTTACCTGCAGGCCCTCACAATCGAGGAAAAACTGTTTTTT
TRBV12-5	TRBD2	TRBJ2-5	few	CASGLGRESGETQYF	TGTGCTAGTGGTTTGGGGCGGGAGAGCGGGGAGACCCAGTACTTC
TRBV12-3/TRBV12-4	.	TRBJ2-5	many	CASRLGSQGPQETQYF	TGTGCCAGCAGACTCGGGAGCCAGGGGCCCCAAGAGACCCAGTACTTC